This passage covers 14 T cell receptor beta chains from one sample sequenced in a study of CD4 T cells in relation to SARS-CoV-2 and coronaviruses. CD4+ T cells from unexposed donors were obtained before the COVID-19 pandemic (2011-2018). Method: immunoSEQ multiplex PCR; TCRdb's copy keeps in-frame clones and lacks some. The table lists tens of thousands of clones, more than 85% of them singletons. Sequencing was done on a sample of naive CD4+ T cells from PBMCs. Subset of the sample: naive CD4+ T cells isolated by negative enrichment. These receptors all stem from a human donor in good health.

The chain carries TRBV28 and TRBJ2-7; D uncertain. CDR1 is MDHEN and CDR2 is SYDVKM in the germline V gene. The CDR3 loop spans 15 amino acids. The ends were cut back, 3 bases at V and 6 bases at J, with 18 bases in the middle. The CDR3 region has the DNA TGTGCCAGCAGTTTCCAGGAGATCCTACTCTCCGAGCAGTACTTC. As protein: CASSFQEILLSEQYF.

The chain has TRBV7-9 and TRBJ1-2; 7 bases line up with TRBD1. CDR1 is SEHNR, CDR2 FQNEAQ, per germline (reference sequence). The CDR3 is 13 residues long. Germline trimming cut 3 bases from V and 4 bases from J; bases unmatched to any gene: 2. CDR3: CASSLTGSYGYTF. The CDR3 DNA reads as TGTGCCAGCAGCTTGACAGGGAGCTATGGCTACACCTTC.

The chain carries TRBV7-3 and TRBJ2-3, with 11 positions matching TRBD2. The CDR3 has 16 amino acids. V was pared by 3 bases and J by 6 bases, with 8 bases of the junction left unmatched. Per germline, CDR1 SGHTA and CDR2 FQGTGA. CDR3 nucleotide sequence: TGTGCCAGCAGCTTGGGGCTAGCGGGGGGCCTGGATACGCAGTATTTT. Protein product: CASSLGLAGGLDTQYF.

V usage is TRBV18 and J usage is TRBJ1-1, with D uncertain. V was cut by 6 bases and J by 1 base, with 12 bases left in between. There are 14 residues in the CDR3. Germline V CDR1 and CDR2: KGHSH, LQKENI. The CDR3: CASSQNMRNTEAFF. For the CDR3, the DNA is TGTGCCAGCTCCCAAAACATGAGGAACACTGAAGCTTTCTTT.

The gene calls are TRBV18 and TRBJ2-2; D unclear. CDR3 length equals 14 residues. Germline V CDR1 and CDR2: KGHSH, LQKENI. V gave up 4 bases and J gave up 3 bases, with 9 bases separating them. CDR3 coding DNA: TGTGCCAGCTCACTTTACCGGGACACCGGGGAGCTGTTTTTT. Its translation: CASSLYRDTGELFF.

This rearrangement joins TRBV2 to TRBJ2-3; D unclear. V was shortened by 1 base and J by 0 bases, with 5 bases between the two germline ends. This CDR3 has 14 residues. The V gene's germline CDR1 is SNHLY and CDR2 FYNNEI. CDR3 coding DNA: TGTGCCAGCAGTGAAGGGGGTAGCACAGATACGCAGTATTTT. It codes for CASSEGGSTDTQYF.

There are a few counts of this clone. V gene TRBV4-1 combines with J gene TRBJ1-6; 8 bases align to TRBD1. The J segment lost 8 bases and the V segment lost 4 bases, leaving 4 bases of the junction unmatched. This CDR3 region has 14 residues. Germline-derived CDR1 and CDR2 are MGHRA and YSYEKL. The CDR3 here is CASSRTGNYSPLHF. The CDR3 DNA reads TGCGCCAGCAGCCGGACAGGGAATTATTCACCCCTCCACTTT.

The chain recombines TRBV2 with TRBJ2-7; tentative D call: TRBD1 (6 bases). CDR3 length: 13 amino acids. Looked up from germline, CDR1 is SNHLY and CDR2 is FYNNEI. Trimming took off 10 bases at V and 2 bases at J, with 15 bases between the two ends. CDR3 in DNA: TGTGCCATCAAGACAGGAGAGACCTACGAGCAGTACTTC. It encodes CAIKTGETYEQYF.

The CDR3 loop is CASSLLGQGATEAFF. The CDR3 DNA sequence: TGTGCCAGCAGCTTACTTGGACAGGGGGCTACTGAAGCTTTCTTT. J is TRBJ1-1 and V is TRBV7-2; TRBD1 agrees at 11 bases. With V trimmed by 2 bases and J by 5 bases, 4 bases remained unmatched. This CDR3 is 15 amino acids long. Germline lookup yields CDR1 SGHTA and CDR2 FQGNSA.

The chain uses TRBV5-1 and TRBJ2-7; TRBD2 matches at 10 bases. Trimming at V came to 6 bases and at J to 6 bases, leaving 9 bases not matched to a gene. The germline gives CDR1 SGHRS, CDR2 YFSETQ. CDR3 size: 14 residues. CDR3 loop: CASNLLAGKGEQYF. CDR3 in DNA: TGCGCCAGCAACCTACTAGCGGGAAAGGGCGAGCAGTACTTC.

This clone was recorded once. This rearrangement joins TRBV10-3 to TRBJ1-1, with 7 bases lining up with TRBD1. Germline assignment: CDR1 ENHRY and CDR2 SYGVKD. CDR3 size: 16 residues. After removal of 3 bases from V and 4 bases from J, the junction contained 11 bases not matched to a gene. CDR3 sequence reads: CAISDRGRGGSTEAFF. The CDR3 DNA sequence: TGTGCCATCAGTGATAGAGGTCGAGGGGGCTCCACTGAAGCTTTCTTT.

In DNA, the CDR3 is TGCGCCAGCAGCCGGACGGACACCTACAATGAGCAGTTCTTC. Residues: CASSRTDTYNEQFF. J is TRBJ2-1 and V is TRBV4-3; D is possibly TRBD1 (5 bases). CDR1 and CDR2 from the germline V gene are LGHNA and YSLEER. This CDR3 has 14 amino acids. V was clipped by 4 bases and J by 2 bases, with 9 bases between them.

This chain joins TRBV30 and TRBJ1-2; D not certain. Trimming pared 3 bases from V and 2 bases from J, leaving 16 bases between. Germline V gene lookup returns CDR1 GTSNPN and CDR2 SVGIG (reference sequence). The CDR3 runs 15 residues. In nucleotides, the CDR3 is TGTGCCTGGAGGGCAACGGGATTATCAAACTATGGCTACACCTTC. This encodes CAWRATGLSNYGYTF. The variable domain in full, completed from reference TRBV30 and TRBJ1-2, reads SQTIHQWPATLVQPVGSPLSLECTVEGTSNPNLYWYRQAAGRGLQLLFYSVGIGQISSEVPQNLSASRPQDRQFILSSKKLLLSDSGFYLCAWRATGLSNYGYTFGSGTRLTVV.

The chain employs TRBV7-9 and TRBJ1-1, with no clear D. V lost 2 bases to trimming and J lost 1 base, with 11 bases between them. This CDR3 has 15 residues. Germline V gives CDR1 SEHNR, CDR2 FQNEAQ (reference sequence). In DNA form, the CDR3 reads TGTGCCAGCAGCTTATTCTTAGACAAGAACACTGAAGCTTTCTTT. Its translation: CASSLFLDKNTEAFF.